The rows below give T cell receptor beta chains drawn from one sample of a study of T-cell reconstitution after alpha-beta-depleted transplantation in children. Each CDR3 protein is one row after TCRdb ran MiXCR on the PCR reads. The table lists just over 950,000 distinct CDR3 sequences, about 31% of them singletons, with over 25% in the top ten. The sample here was PBMCs, mostly from graft donor cells, taken 360 days after TCRalphabeta/CD19-depleted stem cell transplant. The receptors derive from a boy younger than two who had a stem cell transplant for SCID, so the T cells may come from the graft donor. Each CDR3 is given with its conserved first and last residue. D genes are given only for firm matches. Not all rows give a size; the values are once, few, many and, for expanded clones, a class.

length	size	V	J	D	CDR3	DNA
15	-	TRBV5-1	TRBJ2-7	TRBD2	CASSFDGGAWDEQYF	TGCGCCAGCAGCTTCGACGGGGGGGCCTGGGACGAGCAGTACTTC
16	-	TRBV20-1	TRBJ1-5	-	CSARGGAGISNQPQHF	TGCAGTGCTAGGGGCGGGGCGGGGATTAGCAATCAGCCCCAGCATTTT
13	many	TRBV5-1	TRBJ2-3	-	CASSWDSTDTQYF	TGCGCCAGCAGCTGGGACAGCACAGATACGCAGTATTTT
13	-	TRBV7-7	TRBJ2-7	-	CASSLGGEYEQYF	TGTGCCAGCAGCTTAGGGGGGGAATACGAGCAGTACTTC
18	few	TRBV6-5	TRBJ2-1	-	CASSYSISWGGPRNEQFF	TGTGCCAGCAGTTACTCGATCTCTTGGGGGGGGCCTCGGAATGAGCAGTTCTTC
16	once	TRBV12-3/TRBV12-4	TRBJ2-2	TRBD1	CVSTPGDRGYSGELFF	TGTGTCAGCACCCCGGGGGACAGGGGATATAGCGGGGAGCTGTTTTTT
13	-	TRBV12-3/TRBV12-4	TRBJ2-7	TRBD1	CASTTGYYYEQYF	TGTGCCAGTACGACAGGGTACTATTACGAGCAGTACTTC
13	few	TRBV5-5	TRBJ1-5	-	CASSLGVRQPQHF	TGTGCCAGCAGCTTGGGGGTACGGCAGCCCCAGCATTTT
16	-	TRBV27	TRBJ2-3	TRBD2	CASSLLGGGPTDTQYF	TGTGCCAGCAGTTTATTGGGCGGGGGGCCCACAGATACGCAGTATTTT
15	many	TRBV5-1	TRBJ2-7	TRBD2	CASSLSSGGSYEQYF	TGCGCCAGCAGCTTGTCGAGCGGGGGATCATACGAGCAGTACTTC
11	many	TRBV5-1	TRBJ2-3	-	CASSLLNTQYF	TGCGCCAGCAGCCTGTTGAATACGCAGTATTTT
16	-	TRBV2	TRBJ1-1	-	CASLNRGGRENTEAFF	TGTGCCAGCTTAAACAGAGGGGGACGAGAGAACACTGAAGCTTTCTTT
17	once	TRBV4-1	TRBJ2-2	-	CASSQVLRNRNTGELFF	TGCGCCAGCAGCCAAGTATTGAGGAACAGGAACACCGGGGAGCTGTTTTTT
17	few	TRBV4-3	TRBJ2-1	-	CASSQDNYGDSYNEQFF	TGCGCCAGCAGCCAAGATAACTACGGGGATTCCTACAATGAGCAGTTCTTC
13	-	TRBV20-1	TRBJ1-2	-	CSAPVRKDYGYTF	TGCAGTGCCCCCGTCCGGAAGGACTATGGCTACACCTTC
17	-	TRBV5-1	TRBJ2-4	TRBD2	CASSLAVAGVAKNIQYF	TGCGCCAGCAGCTTGGCAGTAGCGGGAGTAGCCAAAAACATTCAGTACTTC
17	-	TRBV6-5	TRBJ1-5	TRBD1	CASSSLPLDRGNQPQHF	TGTGCCAGCAGTTCCCTACCTCTTGACAGGGGCAATCAGCCCCAGCATTTT
14	-	TRBV6-1	TRBJ2-3	TRBD2	CASRAGGRVDTQYF	TGTGCCAGCAGGGCGGGGGGCCGGGTAGATACGCAGTATTTT
13	-	TRBV29-1	TRBJ2-7	-	CSVEPWQGGEQYF	TGCAGCGTTGAACCTTGGCAGGGTGGGGAGCAGTACTTC
11	-	TRBV12-3/TRBV12-4	TRBJ2-4	-	CASGHGDIQYF	TGTGCCAGCGGGCACGGGGACATTCAGTACTTC
13	-	TRBV6-6	TRBJ1-1	-	CASTWGGSTEAFF	TGTGCCAGCACTTGGGGGGGAAGCACTGAAGCTTTCTTT
13	few	TRBV12-3/TRBV12-4	TRBJ1-4	TRBD1	CASSSHRGEKLFF	TGTGCCAGCAGTTCTCACAGGGGGGAAAAACTGTTTTTT
16	few	TRBV20-1	TRBJ2-1	TRBD1	CSARTPQGKYYNEQFF	TGCAGTGCGAGGACGCCACAGGGGAAATACTACAATGAGCAGTTCTTC
18	few	TRBV4-2	TRBJ2-1	TRBD2	CASSQDKGASGGYNEQFF	TGTGCCAGCAGCCAAGATAAGGGAGCTAGCGGGGGTTACAATGAGCAGTTCTTC
16	few	TRBV27	TRBJ2-3	TRBD2	CASSPERGGFLDTQYF	TGTGCCAGCAGTCCCGAGCGGGGGGGGTTCCTGGATACGCAGTATTTT
14	many	TRBV2	TRBJ1-5	-	CASSPDRFNQPQHF	TGTGCCAGCAGTCCTGACAGGTTCAATCAGCCCCAGCATTTT
12	few	TRBV2	TRBJ2-7	-	CANSRDSYEQYF	TGTGCCAACAGCAGGGACTCCTACGAGCAGTACTTC
14	-	TRBV3-1	TRBJ1-5	TRBD1	CASAGGNSNQPQHF	TGTGCCAGCGCAGGGGGAAATAGCAATCAGCCCCAGCATTTT
15	few	TRBV12-3/TRBV12-4	TRBJ2-1	-	CASSLSGGRNNEQFF	TGTGCCAGCAGTCTCAGTGGGGGGCGAAACAATGAGCAGTTCTTC
15	few	TRBV6-5	TRBJ1-5	-	CASSYSGGGNQPQHF	TGTGCCAGCAGTTACTCAGGGGGGGGCAATCAGCCCCAGCATTTT
14	-	TRBV28	TRBJ2-7	-	CASPPRQVSNEQYF	TGTGCCAGCCCCCCCCGGCAGGTGAGCAACGAGCAGTACTTC
18	-	TRBV12-3/TRBV12-4	TRBJ2-1	TRBD1	CASSLGPGQGARYNEQFF	TGTGCCAGCAGTTTAGGGCCCGGACAGGGCGCAAGGTACAATGAGCAGTTCTTC
16	-	TRBV4-1	TRBJ1-3	TRBD1	CASSRTGTGAGNTIYF	TGCGCCAGCAGCCGTACCGGGACAGGGGCTGGAAACACCATATATTTT
13	-	TRBV10-3	TRBJ2-1	-	CAISESKYNEQFF	TGTGCCATCAGTGAGTCGAAGTACAATGAGCAGTTCTTC
13	few	TRBV12-3/TRBV12-4	TRBJ2-1	-	CASSLGVGYEQFF	TGTGCCAGCAGTCTGGGGGTGGGATATGAGCAGTTCTTC
14	-	TRBV20-1	TRBJ1-1	-	CSAPRGGLNTEAFF	TGCAGTGCCCCCCGGGGGGGCCTGAACACTGAAGCTTTCTTT
14	many	TRBV5-5	TRBJ2-6	-	CASTQGSGANVLTF	TGTGCCAGCACCCAGGGTTCTGGGGCCAACGTCCTGACTTTC
16	-	TRBV25-1	TRBJ2-7	TRBD2	CASSEYAASGGYEQYF	TGTGCCAGCAGTGAATACGCGGCTAGCGGGGGGTACGAGCAGTACTTC